The 18 T cell receptor beta chains presented below share a single source sample, sequenced in a study of T cell clonotyping in hematopoietic cell transplantation. Time point meaning: recipient sample about 28 days before transplant, after cytoreduction. TCRdb's copy holds only in-frame clones and misses some; the assay was immunoSEQ multiplex PCR. The sample has about 6,900 clones, 95% to 97% seen once. This material consisted of peripheral blood mononuclear cells, taken before stem cell transplant. These receptors all come from a man in his 70s with acute myeloid leukemia. Some clones in this sample may be carry-over from other donors' samples.

V is TRBV10-2 and J is TRBJ1-1; D uncertain. V was shortened by 4 bases and J by 1 base, with 7 bases between the two germline ends. Germline V gives CDR1 WSHSY, CDR2 SAAADI. The CDR3 extends over 13 amino acids. CDR3 bases: TGCGCCAGCAGTGGGCAGAGGAACACTGAAGCTTTCTTT. Amino acids: CASSGQRNTEAFF.

The chain joins TRBV5-5 to TRBJ1-1, with D unresolved. The germline gives CDR1 SGHKS, CDR2 YYEKEE (reference sequence). Deletions cut 0 bases from V and 4 bases from J, with 7 bases between. The CDR3 consists of 13 residues. CDR3 bases: TGTGCCAGCAGCTTGGCCTGGGGCACTGAAGCTTTCTTT. Translating it yields CASSLAWGTEAFF.

The chain links TRBV19 to TRBJ1-1; D is ambiguous. Germline values: CDR1 LNHDA, CDR2 SQIVND (reference sequence). This CDR3 comprises 13 residues. V was shortened by 3 bases and J by 1 base, with 6 bases between the two germline ends. CDR3 in DNA: TGTGCCAGTAGTATCCGGGAGAACACTGAAGCTTTCTTT. This codes for CASSIRENTEAFF. Combining the CDR3 with reference TRBV19 and TRBJ1-1 gives the whole variable domain DGGITQSPKYLFRKEGQNVTLSCEQNLNHDAMYWYRQDPGQGLRLIYYSQIVNDFQKGDIAEGYSVSREKKESFPLTVTSAQKNPTAFYLCASSIRENTEAFFGQGTRLTVV.

The chain recombines TRBV9 with TRBJ1-3, with D possibly TRBD1 on 5 matching bases. With 0 bases removed from V and 0 bases from J, the gap between germline ends came to 16 bases. CDR1 is SGDLS and CDR2 is YYNGEE in the germline V gene. This CDR3 has 18 amino acids. CDR3 sequence reads: CASSVGGPQGRSGNTIYF. The CDR3 DNA follows: TGTGCCAGCAGCGTAGGAGGTCCTCAGGGCCGCTCTGGAAACACCATATATTTT.

The DNA for the CDR3 is TGTGCCAGCAGTTCGGGGGGAGATTCACCCCTCCACTTT. The encoded protein is CASSSGGDSPLHF. V and J are TRBV6-6 and TRBJ1-6; the D gene is possibly TRBD1 (5 bases). Trimming removed 4 bases at V and 8 bases at J, with 9 bases between. CDR1 is MNHNY, CDR2 SVGAGI, per germline (reference sequence). The CDR3 covers 13 residues.

The chain joins TRBV7-2 to TRBJ2-3; possible D gene TRBD2, 6 bases. CDR1 and CDR2 (germline): SGHTA, FQGNSA. The CDR3 has 13 residues. The germline V and J ends were trimmed by 3 bases and 8 bases, with 12 bases remaining between them. Here the CDR3 reads CASSLGTQGTQYF. In nucleotides, the CDR3 is TGTGCCAGCAGCTTGGGGACTCAAGGTACGCAGTATTTT.

J is TRBJ2-5 and V is TRBV9, with TRBD2 as a possible D gene (5 bases). The CDR3 has 15 amino acids. V lost 4 bases, J lost 5 bases, and 18 bases lay in between. The germline CDR1 and CDR2 sequences are SGDLS and YYNGEE. CDR3 sequence reads: CASSIGPSGGETQYF. The CDR3 nucleotides are TGTGCCAGCAGCATCGGGCCCTCAGGCGGGGAGACCCAGTACTTC.

The chain employs TRBV7-2 and TRBJ2-7; TRBD2 aligns across 10 bases. CDR3 length: 15 amino acids. After removal of 5 bases from V and 4 bases from J, the junction contained 8 bases not matched to a gene. Germline-derived CDR1 and CDR2 are SGHTA and FQGNSA. The CDR3 region is CASSPQSGGAYEQYF. CDR3 sequence (DNA): TGTGCCAGCAGCCCCCAGAGCGGGGGGGCTTACGAGCAGTACTTC.

V is TRBV19 and J is TRBJ1-1; 10 nucleotides match TRBD1. The ends lost 5 bases at V and 6 bases at J; junction bases unmatched: 9. CDR3 length equals 15 residues. Germline V CDR1 and CDR2: LNHDA, SQIVND (reference sequence). The CDR3 region has the DNA TGTGCCAGTAGTTCCGGGACAGGGGCCGCGCCTGAAGCTTTCTTT. Encoded protein: CASSSGTGAAPEAFF.

The chain employs TRBV4-3 and TRBJ1-2; D is ambiguous. V lost 0 bases, J lost 3 bases, and 11 bases lay in between. The CDR3 is 15 amino acids. The germline V gene encodes CDR1 LGHNA and CDR2 YSLEER. CDR3 DNA sequence: TGCGCCAGCAGCCAAGATCTCAGTTACTACTATGGCTACACCTTC. Amino acids: CASSQDLSYYYGYTF.

The chain is built from TRBV5-1 and TRBJ1-1; D gene unclear. The CDR3 runs to 17 residues. The V gene lost 0 bases and the J gene lost 3 bases, with 18 bases spanning the gap. Germline-derived CDR1 and CDR2 are SGHRS and YFSETQ. The CDR3 nucleotides are TGCGCCAGCAGCTTGGATGGCATCTCAAAAGGCGACACTGAAGCTTTCTTT. Translated, it gives CASSLDGISKGDTEAFF.

V is TRBV28 and J is TRBJ2-7, with no clear D. The CDR3 totals 15 residues. Trimming left V 1 base short and J 2 bases short, with 12 bases between. From germline, CDR1 is MDHEN and CDR2 SYDVKM. As DNA, the CDR3 is TGTGCCAGCAGTTTATCCCCTGGCAGGCCCTACGAGCAGTACTTC. This codes for CASSLSPGRPYEQYF.

The gene calls are TRBV29-1 and TRBJ1-2; TRBD1 agrees at 8 bases. This CDR3 spans 13 amino acids. The V gene's germline CDR1 is SQVTM and CDR2 ANQGSEA. The junction had 5 bases not matched to a gene; V was cut back by 6 bases and J by 2 bases. The CDR3 DNA reads TGCAGCGTCCCACAGGGGGAAAACTATGGCTACACCTTC. Its protein product is CSVPQGENYGYTF.

This chain joins TRBV5-4 and TRBJ2-5; D call uncertain. CDR1 and CDR2 from the germline V gene are SGHNT and YYREEE (reference sequence). V was pared by 0 bases and J by 1 base, with 10 bases between. This CDR3 has 15 residues. The CDR3 coding sequence is TGTGCCAGCAGCTTGGCGGGCAGGACCCAAGAGACCCAGTACTTC. Translated: CASSLAGRTQETQYF.

The V call is TRBV7-3, the J call TRBJ2-3; D is possibly TRBD1 (6 bases). The germline CDR1 and CDR2 sequences are SGHTA and FQGTGA. This CDR3 comprises 16 residues. Trimming pared 4 bases from V and 1 base from J, leaving 15 bases between. DNA of the CDR3: TGTGCCAGCAGCTCTAACTCGGCAGGGGGCACAGATACGCAGTATTTT. This sequence encodes CASSSNSAGGTDTQYF.

The rearrangement links TRBV30 to TRBJ1-2; TRBD1 matches 10 bases. Germline CDR1 is GTSNPN and CDR2 is SVGIG (reference sequence). There are 14 residues in the CDR3. V was clipped by 4 bases and J by 5 bases; unmatched bases: 7. The CDR3: CAWNPDRGSYGYTF. CDR3 coding DNA: TGTGCCTGGAACCCGGACAGGGGGAGTTATGGCTACACCTTC.

This chain links TRBV19 with TRBJ1-2, with D tentatively TRBD1 (5 bases). The CDR3 contains 14 residues. Trimming pared 3 bases from V and 6 bases from J, leaving 14 bases between. Germline values: CDR1 LNHDA, CDR2 SQIVND (reference sequence). The DNA of the CDR3 is TGTGCCAGTAGTATGGGGCTCTCTATGGATGGCTACACCTTC. It encodes CASSMGLSMDGYTF.

This clone was counted once. The chain recombines TRBV7-9 with TRBJ1-1; D unclear. V was trimmed by 0 bases and J by 1 base, leaving 6 bases between them. Germline V gives CDR1 SEHNR, CDR2 FQNEAQ (reference sequence). This CDR3 is built from 14 residues. Here the CDR3 reads CASSLALENTEAFF. CDR3 in DNA: TGTGCCAGCAGCTTAGCGCTGGAGAACACTGAAGCTTTCTTT.